This T cell receptor beta chain derives from a study of shared clonotypes between healthy human individuals (dated by TCRdb to 2020 to 2021). For the wider study: A few men and a couple of women, aged 18 to 49 years, made up the cohort. To increase sequencing depth and limit assay-specific biases, different laboratories used diverse techniques to prepare libraries and sequence TCR repertoires. For each donor, CD4 naive and CD4 memory were each run on three plates, CD8 naive on two plates, and CD8 memory on one plate. Between about 0.94 and 8.9 billion PBMCs per donor were obtained by leukapheresis. Blood TCR repertoires of five healthy adults were deeply sequenced to estimate repertoire size and the extent of clonotype sharing between individuals. Broad study findings and their caveats: The genetic and exposure-history diversity represented was limited by the small number of donors. Rarefaction of sorted-subset datasets indicated incomplete sequencing despite the large sequencing depth. Larger estimated clonotype richness was generally found for naive subsets than for memory subsets. Compared with non-shared clonotypes, clonotypes shared by all four sorted-subset donors had higher generation probabilities. Only blood was sampled, and tissue TCR repertoires likely differ from those in blood. Based on pairwise subsampling, the degree of clonotype sharing among donors was expected to be affected by sequencing depth. When several donors were compared, the shared fraction of clonotypes was around 5% for naive CD4, roughly 3.3% for naive CD8, roughly 2.5% for memory CD4, and less than 0.5% for memory CD8.

A word on this clone: Its recognized antigen is unknown. Per-nucleotide qualities are absent, and no much larger clonotype sits a single base away. The sample carries other DNA sequences with the same CDR3.

Donors were healthy HIV-negative adults with no recently reported acute infections or vaccinations. Every donor was a Caucasian adult living in Nashville, Tennessee, USA. CD4+ T cells were enriched by magnetic negative selection; naive cells were then positively selected on CD45RA, and the negative fraction formed the memory subset. After blood collection by leukapheresis, PBMCs were isolated using Ficoll-Histopaque density gradient centrifugation and then cryopreserved in the vapor phase of liquid nitrogen. Analytical flow cytometry was used to check the purity and quantity of every magnetically sorted T cell population. Genomic DNA was isolated from every sorted fraction and measured by UV absorbance on a Nanodrop 2000c. Using the deep immunoSEQ assay, multiplex PCR amplified TCR CDR3 regions from genomic DNA. Extracted genomic DNA from each cell subset was distributed evenly across all wells of several immunoSEQ 96-well plates, and each plate was treated as a replicate. For sorted subsets, approximately 190 ng genomic DNA, equal to about 30,000 T cell genomes, was loaded into each replicate PCR. The purified libraries were quantified using a Qubit 3.0 fluorometer, sized with a Bioanalyzer 2100, and then quantified again using the KAPA Library Quantification kit. Every immunoSEQ 96-well plate was sequenced on a dedicated single-read 150-cycle Illumina NextSeq 550 flow cell. As for how the authors treated the data: The immunoSEQ output contained only junctional sequences without quality scores, so filtering could not match that applied to full-length reads. Sequences were annotated with PyIR, a Python wrapper for IgBLAST v1.9, using IMGT germline references to assign V/J genes and CDR3. Reads were removed for weak V/J assignments (E-value above 1e-6), missing CDR3, stop codons, out-of-frame junctions, or ambiguous translated residues. V3J clonotypes were defined as sequences sharing an identical inferred V gene, J gene, and CDR3 amino acid sequence. Percentage overlap between repertoires was calculated by dividing the number of shared unique clonotypes by the size of the smaller repertoire. Three approaches were used to assess repertoire richness: RTK rarefaction, the Chao1 estimator, and Recon v2.1 estimates of unobserved clonotypes. Generation probabilities for all TCRbeta clonotypes obtained by the gDNA method from a handful of donors were computed using OLGA. This is the immuneACCESS table as TCRdb keeps it, with only in-frame sequences that have V and J called. A part of the clones is gone; compared with another copy, unresolved V genes explain less than half, and the rest is unexplained. The D gene and trimming were derived from the DNA, and the V and J assignments and clone size from that table. The sample table lists 1.6 million or so clones, more than 95% of them with a count of one. The top ten clones comprise approximately 1.1% of the sample.

The CDR3 contains 13 residues, cysteine and phenylalanine counted. Only the CDR3 DNA stays, 39 bases, in frame from base 1. Reading the germline V gene gives CDR1 SGDLS and CDR2 YYNGEE. Trimming costs V 0 bases and J 5 bases, and their ends lie 6 bases apart. Sequencing was carried out using naive CD4+ T cells sorted from blood. The cell subset or site tag for this specimen amounts to: CD45RA+ positively selected. The sequence was obtained from a man aged 25-45 years in good health. The V and J segments used are TRBV9 and TRBJ2-1, with an unclear D gene assignment. Here the CDR3 is given as CASSVAGDNEQFF. The DNA reads TGTGCCAGCAGCGTAGCTGGCGACAATGAGCAGTTCTTC.